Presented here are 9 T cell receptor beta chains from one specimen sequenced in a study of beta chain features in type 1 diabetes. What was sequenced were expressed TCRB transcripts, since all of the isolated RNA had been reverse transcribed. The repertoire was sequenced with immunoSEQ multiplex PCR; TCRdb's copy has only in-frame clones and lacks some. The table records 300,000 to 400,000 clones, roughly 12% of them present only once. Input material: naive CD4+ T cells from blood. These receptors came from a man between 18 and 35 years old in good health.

The chain's CDR3 is CASSLSRVLGEQYF. Here the CDR3 DNA reads TGTGCCAGCAGCTTATCCAGGGTCCTGGGTGAGCAGTACTTC. J is TRBJ2-7 and V is TRBV7-2; maybe TRBD1 (5 bases). V shed 2 bases and J shed 7 bases, with 15 bases lying between them. Per germline, CDR1 SGHTA and CDR2 FQGNSA. The CDR3 has 14 amino acids.

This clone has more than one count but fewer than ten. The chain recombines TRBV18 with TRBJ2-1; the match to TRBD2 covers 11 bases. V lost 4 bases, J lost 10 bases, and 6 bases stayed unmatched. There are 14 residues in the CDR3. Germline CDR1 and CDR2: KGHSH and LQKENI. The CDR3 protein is CASSRVLAGGEQFF. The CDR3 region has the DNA TGTGCCAGCTCACGGGTTCTAGCGGGAGGCGAGCAGTTCTTC.

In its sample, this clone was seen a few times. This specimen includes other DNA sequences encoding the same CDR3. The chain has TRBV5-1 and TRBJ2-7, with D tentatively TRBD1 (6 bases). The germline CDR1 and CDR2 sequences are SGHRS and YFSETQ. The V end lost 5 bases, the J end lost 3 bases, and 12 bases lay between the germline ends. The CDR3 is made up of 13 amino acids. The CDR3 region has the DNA TGCGCCAGCAGTACAGACAGGATCTACGAGCAGTACTTC. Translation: CASSTDRIYEQYF.

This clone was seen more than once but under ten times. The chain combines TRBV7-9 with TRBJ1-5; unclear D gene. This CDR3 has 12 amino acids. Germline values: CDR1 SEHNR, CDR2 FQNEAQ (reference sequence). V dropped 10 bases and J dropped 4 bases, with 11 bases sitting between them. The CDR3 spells CATGPGNQPQHF. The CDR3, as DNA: TGTGCCACCGGGCCGGGGAATCAGCCCCAGCATTTT.

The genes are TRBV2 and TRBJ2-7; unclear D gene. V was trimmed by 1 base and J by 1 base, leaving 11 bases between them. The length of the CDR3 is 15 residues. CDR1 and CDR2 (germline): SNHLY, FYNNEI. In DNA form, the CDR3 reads TGTGCCAGCAGTGAAGAGGCGGATGTTTCCTACGAGCAGTACTTC. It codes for CASSEEADVSYEQYF. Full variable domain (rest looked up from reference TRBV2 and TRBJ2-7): EPEVTQTPSHQVTQMGQEVILRCVPISNHLYFYWYRQILGQKVEFLVSFYNNEISEKSEIFDDQFSVERPDGSNFTLKIRSTKLEDSAMYFCASSEEADVSYEQYFGPGTRLTVT.

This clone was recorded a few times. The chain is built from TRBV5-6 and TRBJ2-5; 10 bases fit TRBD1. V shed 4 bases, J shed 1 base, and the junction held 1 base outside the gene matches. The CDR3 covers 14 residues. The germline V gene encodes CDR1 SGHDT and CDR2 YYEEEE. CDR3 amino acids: CASSGTGVQETQYF. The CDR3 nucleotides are TGTGCCAGCAGCGGGACAGGGGTCCAAGAGACCCAGTACTTC.

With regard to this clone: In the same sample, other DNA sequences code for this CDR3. The CDR3 DNA reads as TGTGCCAGCAGCTTTAGCGGGAGTACAGATACGCAGTATTTT. As protein: CASSFSGSTDTQYF. The rearrangement links TRBV7-2 to TRBJ2-3; 9 nucleotides match TRBD2. The length of the CDR3 is 14 residues. Germline assignment: CDR1 SGHTA and CDR2 FQGNSA. Unmatched junction bases numbered 1, after V lost 3 bases and J lost 3 bases.

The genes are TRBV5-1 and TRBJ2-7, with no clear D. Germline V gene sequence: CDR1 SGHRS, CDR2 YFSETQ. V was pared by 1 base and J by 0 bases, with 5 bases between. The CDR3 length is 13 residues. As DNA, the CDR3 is TGCGCCAGCAGCTTGCGGTTCTCCTACGAGCAGTACTTC. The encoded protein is CASSLRFSYEQYF.

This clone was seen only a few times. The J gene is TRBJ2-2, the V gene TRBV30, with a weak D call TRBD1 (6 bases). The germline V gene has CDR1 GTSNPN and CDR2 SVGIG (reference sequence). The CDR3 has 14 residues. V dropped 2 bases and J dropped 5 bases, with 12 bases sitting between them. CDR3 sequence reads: CAWSPGAVTGELFF. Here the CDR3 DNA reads TGTGCCTGGAGTCCAGGGGCGGTTACCGGGGAGCTGTTTTTT.